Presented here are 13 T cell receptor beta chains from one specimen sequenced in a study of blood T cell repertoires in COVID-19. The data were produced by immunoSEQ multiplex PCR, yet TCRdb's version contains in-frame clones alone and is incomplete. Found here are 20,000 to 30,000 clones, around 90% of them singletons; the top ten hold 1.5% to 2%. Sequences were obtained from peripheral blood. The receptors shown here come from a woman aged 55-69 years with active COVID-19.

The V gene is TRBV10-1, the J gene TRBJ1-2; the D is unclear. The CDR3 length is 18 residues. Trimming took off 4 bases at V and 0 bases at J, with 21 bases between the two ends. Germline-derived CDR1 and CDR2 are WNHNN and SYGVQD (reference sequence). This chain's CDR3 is CASSVGERRRDPNYGYTF. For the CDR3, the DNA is TGCGCCAGCAGTGTTGGGGAGCGGCGTCGCGATCCTAACTATGGCTACACCTTC.

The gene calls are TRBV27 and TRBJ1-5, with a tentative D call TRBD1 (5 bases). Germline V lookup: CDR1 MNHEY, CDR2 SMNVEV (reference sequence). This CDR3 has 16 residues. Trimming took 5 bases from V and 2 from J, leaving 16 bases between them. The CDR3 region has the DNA TGTGCCAGCAGTAGGGGACGCCCGGGAGGCAATCAGCCCCAGCATTTT. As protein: CASSRGRPGGNQPQHF.

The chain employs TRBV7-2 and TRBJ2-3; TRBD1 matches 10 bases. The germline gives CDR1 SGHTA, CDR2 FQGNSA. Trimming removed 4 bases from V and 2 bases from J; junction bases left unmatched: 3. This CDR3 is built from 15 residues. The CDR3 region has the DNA TGTGCCAGCAGCTCGGACAGGGGGTTCACAGATACGCAGTATTTT. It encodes CASSSDRGFTDTQYF.

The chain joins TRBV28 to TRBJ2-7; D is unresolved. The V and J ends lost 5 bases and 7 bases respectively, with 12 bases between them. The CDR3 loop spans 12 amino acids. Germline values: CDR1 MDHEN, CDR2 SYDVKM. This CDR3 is CASSRLNREQYF. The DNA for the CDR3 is TGTGCCAGCAGTCGTTTGAATCGGGAGCAGTACTTC.

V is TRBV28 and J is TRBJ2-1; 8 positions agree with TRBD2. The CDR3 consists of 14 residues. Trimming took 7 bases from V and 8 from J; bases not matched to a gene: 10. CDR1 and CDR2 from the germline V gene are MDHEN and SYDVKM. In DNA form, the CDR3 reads TGTGCCAGCAAGACGGGGGGGCTTTTCCATGAGCAGTTCTTC. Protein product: CASKTGGLFHEQFF.

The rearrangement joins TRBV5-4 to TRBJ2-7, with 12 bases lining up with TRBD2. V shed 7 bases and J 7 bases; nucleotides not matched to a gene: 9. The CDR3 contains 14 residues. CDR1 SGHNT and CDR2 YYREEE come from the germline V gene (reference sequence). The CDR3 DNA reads TGTGCCAGCCGACTAGCGGGAGACCGTAGAGAGCAGTACTTC. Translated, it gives CASRLAGDRREQYF.

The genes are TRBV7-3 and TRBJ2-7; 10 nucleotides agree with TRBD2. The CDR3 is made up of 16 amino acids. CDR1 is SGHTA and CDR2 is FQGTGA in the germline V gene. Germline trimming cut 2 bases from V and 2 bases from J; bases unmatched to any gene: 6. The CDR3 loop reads CASSLAPAGGAYEQYF. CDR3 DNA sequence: TGTGCCAGCAGCTTAGCCCCAGCGGGAGGGGCCTACGAGCAGTACTTC. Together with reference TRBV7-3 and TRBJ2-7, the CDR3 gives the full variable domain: GAGVSQTPSNKVTEKGKYVELRCDPISGHTALYWYRQSLGQGPEFLIYFQGTGAADDSGLPNDRFFAVRPEGSVSTLKIQRTERGDSAVYLCASSLAPAGGAYEQYFGPGTRLTVT.

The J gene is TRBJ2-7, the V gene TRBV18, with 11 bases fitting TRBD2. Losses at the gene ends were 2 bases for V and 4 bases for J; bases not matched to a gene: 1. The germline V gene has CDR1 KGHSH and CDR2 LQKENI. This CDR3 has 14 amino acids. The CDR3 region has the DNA TGTGCCAGCTCACCATCTAGCGGGAGGTACGAGCAGTACTTC. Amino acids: CASSPSSGRYEQYF.

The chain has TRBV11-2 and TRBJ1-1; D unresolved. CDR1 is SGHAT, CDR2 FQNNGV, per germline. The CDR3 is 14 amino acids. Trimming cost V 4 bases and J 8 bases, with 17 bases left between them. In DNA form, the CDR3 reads TGTGCCAGCAGCTCCAGCCGGGTGAGAGGGGAAGCTTTCTTT. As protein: CASSSSRVRGEAFF.

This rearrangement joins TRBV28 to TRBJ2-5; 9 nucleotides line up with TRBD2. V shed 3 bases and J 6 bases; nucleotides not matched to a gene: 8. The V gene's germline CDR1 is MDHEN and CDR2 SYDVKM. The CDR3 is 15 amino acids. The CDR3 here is CASSFWREGPKTQYF. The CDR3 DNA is TGTGCCAGCAGTTTCTGGCGGGAGGGCCCGAAGACCCAGTACTTC.

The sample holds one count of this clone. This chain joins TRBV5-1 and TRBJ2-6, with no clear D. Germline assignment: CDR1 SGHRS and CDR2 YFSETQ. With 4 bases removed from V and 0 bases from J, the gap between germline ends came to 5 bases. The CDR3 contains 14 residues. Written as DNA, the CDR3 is TGCGCCAGCAGCCTAGTCTCTGGGGCCAACGTCCTGACTTTC. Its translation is CASSLVSGANVLTF.

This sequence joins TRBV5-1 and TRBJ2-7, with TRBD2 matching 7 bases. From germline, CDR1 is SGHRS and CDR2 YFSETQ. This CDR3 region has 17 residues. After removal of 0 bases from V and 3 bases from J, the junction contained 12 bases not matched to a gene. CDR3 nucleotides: TGCGCCAGCAGCTTGGTTGGACTAGTGGGCGCGAGCTACGAGCAGTACTTC. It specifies CASSLVGLVGASYEQYF.

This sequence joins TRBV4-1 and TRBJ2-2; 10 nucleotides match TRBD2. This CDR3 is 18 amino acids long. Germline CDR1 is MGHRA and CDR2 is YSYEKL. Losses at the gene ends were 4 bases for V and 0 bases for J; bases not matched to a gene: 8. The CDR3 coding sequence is TGCGCCAGCAGCCGGAGGAATCTAGCGGGAGCGAACACCGGGGAGCTGTTTTTT. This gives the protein CASSRRNLAGANTGELFF.